Listed here are 12 T cell receptor beta chains from one sample, sequenced in a study of cytomegalovirus exposure and HLA in healthy donors. Data came from immunoSEQ multiplex PCR; TCRdb stores just in-frame clones and leaves some out. The sample yields about 130,000 clones, approximately 92% seen once. Sequences were obtained from PBMCs. Every receptor here comes from a woman younger than 30 in good health and CMV-seronegative.

This clone came up a few times. The rearrangement uses TRBV11-2 and TRBJ2-1; TRBD2 aligns across 8 bases. Germline V gene sequence: CDR1 SGHAT, CDR2 FQNNGV. The CDR3 is made up of 17 amino acids. V lost 4 bases to trimming and J lost 1 base; unmatched junction nucleotides: 9. CDR3 sequence: CASSSLLGGASYNEQFF. The DNA of the CDR3 is TGTGCCAGCAGCTCCCTTCTCGGGGGGGCGTCCTACAATGAGCAGTTCTTC.

This chain uses TRBV9 with TRBJ2-1; TRBD2 agrees at 8 bases. The germline V gene has CDR1 SGDLS and CDR2 YYNGEE. This CDR3 is built from 15 residues. The J segment lost 3 bases and the V segment lost 0 bases, leaving 2 bases of the junction unmatched. The CDR3 DNA reads TGTGCCAGCAGCGTAGGCGGGGGGTTCTACAATGAGCAGTTCTTC. It codes for CASSVGGGFYNEQFF.

The gene calls are TRBV6-5 and TRBJ1-6, with 7 bases lining up with TRBD1. Germline CDR1 MNHEY, CDR2 SVGAGI. CDR3 size: 14 residues. V was clipped by 6 bases and J by 6 bases; unmatched bases: 5. The CDR3 sequence: CASSRQGFNSPLHF. The DNA for the CDR3 is TGTGCCAGCAGCCGACAGGGATTTAATTCACCCCTCCACTTT.

The V call is TRBV7-9, the J call TRBJ1-6; D may be TRBD1 (6 bases). The CDR3 has 17 residues. Germline values: CDR1 SEHNR, CDR2 FQNEAQ (reference sequence). V dropped 4 bases and J dropped 1 base, with 14 bases sitting between them. Here the CDR3 reads CASSSQGRISYNSPLHF. The CDR3 DNA reads TGTGCCAGCAGCTCACAGGGCAGGATATCCTATAATTCACCCCTCCACTTT.

This chain links TRBV6-1 with TRBJ2-3, with 7 bases fitting TRBD1. Germline lookup yields CDR1 MNHNS and CDR2 SASEGT. Trimming removed 0 bases from V and 2 bases from J; junction bases left unmatched: 5. The CDR3 totals 16 residues. CDR3 bases: TGTGCCAGCAGTGAAGCGCTCGACAGGGCCACAGATACGCAGTATTTT. Protein product: CASSEALDRATDTQYF.

The rearrangement joins TRBV29-1 to TRBJ2-1; D not certain. CDR1 SQVTM and CDR2 ANQGSEA come from the germline V gene. The CDR3 is 13 residues long. V dropped 6 bases and J dropped 3 bases, with 12 bases sitting between them. The CDR3 loop reads CSVEHSNYNEQFF. DNA of the CDR3: TGCAGCGTCGAACATAGCAACTACAATGAGCAGTTCTTC.

The chain is built from TRBV5-6 and TRBJ1-2, with a weak D call TRBD1 (6 bases). The CDR3 totals 15 residues. The germline CDR1 and CDR2 sequences are SGHDT and YYEEEE. V dropped 0 bases and J dropped 5 bases, with 14 bases sitting between them. This CDR3 reads CASSLAATGPYGYTF. CDR3 nucleotide sequence: TGTGCCAGCAGCTTGGCTGCGACAGGACCATATGGCTACACCTTC.

The chain links TRBV9 to TRBJ2-3; 14 bases fit TRBD2. The CDR3 is made up of 16 amino acids. CDR1 and CDR2 from the germline V gene are SGDLS and YYNGEE. V lost 3 bases to trimming and J lost 4 bases; unmatched junction nucleotides: 4. The CDR3 is CASSATSGGAADTQYF. For the CDR3, the DNA is TGTGCCAGCAGCGCGACTAGCGGGGGGGCCGCAGATACGCAGTATTTT.

The chain uses TRBV14 and TRBJ2-1, with D possibly TRBD1 on 5 matching bases. The CDR3 totals 15 residues. Germline V CDR1 and CDR2: SGHDN, FVKESK. With 1 base removed from V and 10 bases from J, the gap between germline ends came to 17 bases. The CDR3 is CASSQGQGSTGEQFF. The CDR3 nucleotides are TGTGCCAGCAGCCAAGGTCAGGGTTCGACCGGGGAGCAGTTCTTC.

CDR3 nucleotide sequence: TGTGCCAGCAGGCTGATACAGGGGGCCGGTGAGCAGTTCTTC. Its translation is CASRLIQGAGEQFF. The chain links TRBV2 to TRBJ2-1; TRBD1 matches at 9 bases. Trimming cost V 6 bases and J 9 bases; bases outside gene matches: 9. Germline V gene sequence: CDR1 SNHLY, CDR2 FYNNEI. The CDR3 has 14 residues.

The chain recombines TRBV10-1 with TRBJ1-2, with TRBD1 matching 7 bases. The V segment lost 10 bases and the J segment 2 bases; nucleotides outside the gene matches: 16. The CDR3 covers 16 residues. Germline V gives CDR1 WNHNN, CDR2 SYGVQD (reference sequence). The CDR3 sequence is CAIQNRVATGNYGYTF. The CDR3 DNA reads as TGCGCCATCCAGAACCGAGTCGCGACAGGGAACTATGGCTACACCTTC.

V is TRBV19 and J is TRBJ1-6, with 8 bases identical to TRBD1. This CDR3 is built from 11 residues. Per germline, CDR1 LNHDA and CDR2 SQIVND (reference sequence). Trimming took 5 bases from V and 14 from J; bases not matched to a gene: 2. CDR3 coding DNA: TGTGCCAGTAGTGACAGGGGTTCCCTCCACTTT. Encoded protein: CASSDRGSLHF.